The next 16 T cell receptor beta chains were all read from a single sample in a study of blood T cell repertoires in COVID-19. The table came from immunoSEQ multiplex PCR; TCRdb's copy has only in-frame clones and leaves some out. Of tens of thousands of clones detected, about 79% appear once; the ten largest clones hold less than 6.5%. What was sequenced was peripheral blood. These receptors all stem from a woman aged 60-75 years with acute or convalescent COVID-19.

The V and J genes are TRBV6-5 and TRBJ1-5; D is ambiguous. The V gene's germline CDR1 is MNHEY and CDR2 SVGAGI. Trimming stripped 5 bases from V and 0 bases from J, with 8 bases between. The CDR3 extends over 14 amino acids. The DNA of the CDR3 is TGTGCCAGCAGTACCGACTATAGCAATCAGCCCCAGCATTTT. Its protein is CASSTDYSNQPQHF.

The chain uses TRBV19 and TRBJ1-4, with TRBD1 matching 8 bases. The CDR3 spans 14 residues. CDR1 is LNHDA and CDR2 is SQIVND in the germline V gene (reference sequence). V gave up 7 bases and J gave up 8 bases; unmatched junction bases: 9. CDR3 protein: CASTPTGAGEKLFF. In DNA form, the CDR3 reads TGTGCCAGTACTCCGACAGGGGCGGGCGAAAAACTGTTTTTT.

This clone was observed a handful of times. This chain links TRBV10-3 with TRBJ2-5; D is uncertain. Looked up from germline, CDR1 is ENHRY and CDR2 is SYGVKD. This CDR3 is 15 amino acids long. V was pared by 2 bases and J by 2 bases, with 12 bases between. The CDR3, as DNA: TGTGCCATCAGTGAGAAGGTGGAAGCGCAAGAGACCCAGTACTTC. The encoded protein is CAISEKVEAQETQYF.

The chain uses TRBV9 and TRBJ1-3; 8 bases agree with TRBD1. Per the germline V gene, CDR1 is SGDLS and CDR2 is YYNGEE. The V segment lost 5 bases and the J segment 8 bases; nucleotides outside the gene matches: 6. This CDR3 has 13 amino acids. In DNA form, the CDR3 reads TGTGCCAGCAGGGAAACAGGGGGGGACACCATATATTTT. It encodes CASRETGGDTIYF.

This clone was seen only once. The rearrangement joins TRBV6-6 to TRBJ2-3; tentatively, D is TRBD1 (6 bases). The germline V gene encodes CDR1 MNHNY and CDR2 SVGAGI (reference sequence). The CDR3 runs 17 residues. The V end lost 5 bases, the J end lost 4 bases, and 22 bases lay between the germline ends. The CDR3: CASSREQGALIPDTQYF. CDR3 DNA: TGTGCCAGCAGTCGAGAACAGGGAGCCTTGATTCCAGATACGCAGTATTTT.

The J gene is TRBJ1-2, the V gene TRBV3-1 (or the pseudogene TRBV3-2), with D unclear. V lost 1 base and J lost 2, with 14 bases in between. The CDR3 runs to 16 residues. Germline CDR1 and CDR2: LGHDT and YNNKEL (reference sequence). The CDR3 protein is CASSQGIQFWNYGYTF. The DNA for the CDR3 is TGTGCCAGCAGCCAAGGAATACAGTTTTGGAACTATGGCTACACCTTC.

The gene calls are TRBV3-1 (or the pseudogene TRBV3-2) and TRBJ1-1, with a weak D call TRBD1 (6 bases). This CDR3 has 14 amino acids. CDR1 and CDR2 from the germline V gene are LGHDT and YNNKEL (reference sequence). Trimming removed 5 bases from V and 4 bases from J, with 14 bases in between. CDR3 residues: CASSIKGGTTEAFF. As DNA, the CDR3 is TGTGCCAGCAGCATCAAAGGGGGAACCACTGAAGCTTTCTTT.

The genes are TRBV5-1 and TRBJ1-1, with D maybe TRBD1 (5 bases). V dropped 3 bases and J dropped 0 bases, with 12 bases sitting between them. This CDR3 is 15 amino acids long. The germline V gene has CDR1 SGHRS and CDR2 YFSETQ. CDR3 sequence: CASSSGQLMNTEAFF. The DNA of the CDR3 is TGCGCCAGCAGCTCAGGGCAGTTGATGAACACTGAAGCTTTCTTT.

CDR3 region: CAISEHQGSWNTEAFF. The CDR3 coding sequence is TGTGCCATCAGTGAACACCAGGGTAGTTGGAACACTGAAGCTTTCTTT. The chain uses TRBV10-3 and TRBJ1-1; TRBD1 might be the D (5 bases). The CDR3 has 16 amino acids. V lost 3 bases, J lost 1 base, and 15 bases lay in between. Germline-derived CDR1 and CDR2 are ENHRY and SYGVKD.

The chain recombines TRBV5-1 with TRBJ2-5; weak D call: TRBD2 (6 bases). The V gene lost 4 bases and the J gene lost 5 bases, with 18 bases spanning the gap. Looked up from germline, CDR1 is SGHRS and CDR2 is YFSETQ. The CDR3 contains 15 residues. The CDR3 DNA sequence: TGCGCCAGCAGCCACTCAACGGCAGGGAGGGAGACCCAGTACTTC. Its protein is CASSHSTAGRETQYF.

The chain has TRBV11-2 and TRBJ1-6; 10 nucleotides line up with TRBD1. There are 16 residues in the CDR3. Trimming took 7 bases from V and 0 from J; bases not matched to a gene: 3. CDR1 is SGHAT, CDR2 FQNNGV, per germline. This chain's CDR3 is CASTRTGGSYNSPLHF. The CDR3 DNA sequence: TGTGCCAGCACCAGGACAGGGGGCTCCTATAATTCACCCCTCCACTTT. Complete variable domain (other parts from reference TRBV11-2 and TRBJ1-6): EAGVAQSPRYKIIEKRQSVAFWCNPISGHATLYWYQQILGQGPKLLIQFQNNGVVDDSQLPKDRFSAERLKGVDSTLKIQPAKLEDSAVYLCASTRTGGSYNSPLHFGNGTRLTVT.

The V and J genes are TRBV5-5 and TRBJ1-5; 7 positions agree with TRBD1. After removal of 3 bases from V and 6 bases from J, the junction contained 9 bases not matched to a gene. Germline V gene lookup returns CDR1 SGHKS and CDR2 YYEKEE (reference sequence). The CDR3 spans 15 residues. CDR3 DNA sequence: TGTGCCAGCAGCTCAAAAACGACAGGGAGTCAGCCCCAGCATTTT. It is translated as CASSSKTTGSQPQHF.

The chain is built from TRBV5-4 and TRBJ1-1; 7 positions match TRBD1. The CDR3 covers 13 residues. CDR1 and CDR2 (germline): SGHNT, YYREEE (reference sequence). The V and J ends lost 1 base and 4 bases, in that order; junction bases with no gene match: 1. CDR3: CASSLQGGTEAFF. CDR3 coding DNA: TGTGCCAGCAGCTTGCAGGGGGGCACTGAAGCTTTCTTT.

The V and J genes are TRBV18 and TRBJ1-1; D gene uncertain. CDR1 and CDR2 from the germline V gene are KGHSH and LQKENI. The ends were cut back, 5 bases at V and 1 base at J, with 11 bases in the middle. This CDR3 comprises 14 residues. This CDR3 is CASSSLNRNTEAFF. CDR3 bases: TGTGCCAGCTCAAGCCTGAACAGGAACACTGAAGCTTTCTTT.

This rearrangement joins TRBV7-9 to TRBJ1-5; 9 nucleotides agree with TRBD1. J lost 7 bases, V lost 7 bases, and 8 bases had no gene match. Germline V CDR1 and CDR2: SEHNR, FQNEAQ (reference sequence). This CDR3 is 14 amino acids long. In DNA, the CDR3 is TGTGCCAGCACCCCGGGACAGGGAGAGCAGCCCCAGCATTTT. This sequence encodes CASTPGQGEQPQHF.

The chain links TRBV19 to TRBJ1-2; perhaps TRBD1 as D (5 bases). Germline V gene lookup returns CDR1 LNHDA and CDR2 SQIVND (reference sequence). Trimming left V 8 bases short and J 5 bases short, with 15 bases between. This CDR3 spans 13 amino acids. The CDR3 DNA follows: TGTGCCAGTGCCCGGGGAGGGGAGTATGGCTACACCTTC. Its translation is CASARGGEYGYTF.